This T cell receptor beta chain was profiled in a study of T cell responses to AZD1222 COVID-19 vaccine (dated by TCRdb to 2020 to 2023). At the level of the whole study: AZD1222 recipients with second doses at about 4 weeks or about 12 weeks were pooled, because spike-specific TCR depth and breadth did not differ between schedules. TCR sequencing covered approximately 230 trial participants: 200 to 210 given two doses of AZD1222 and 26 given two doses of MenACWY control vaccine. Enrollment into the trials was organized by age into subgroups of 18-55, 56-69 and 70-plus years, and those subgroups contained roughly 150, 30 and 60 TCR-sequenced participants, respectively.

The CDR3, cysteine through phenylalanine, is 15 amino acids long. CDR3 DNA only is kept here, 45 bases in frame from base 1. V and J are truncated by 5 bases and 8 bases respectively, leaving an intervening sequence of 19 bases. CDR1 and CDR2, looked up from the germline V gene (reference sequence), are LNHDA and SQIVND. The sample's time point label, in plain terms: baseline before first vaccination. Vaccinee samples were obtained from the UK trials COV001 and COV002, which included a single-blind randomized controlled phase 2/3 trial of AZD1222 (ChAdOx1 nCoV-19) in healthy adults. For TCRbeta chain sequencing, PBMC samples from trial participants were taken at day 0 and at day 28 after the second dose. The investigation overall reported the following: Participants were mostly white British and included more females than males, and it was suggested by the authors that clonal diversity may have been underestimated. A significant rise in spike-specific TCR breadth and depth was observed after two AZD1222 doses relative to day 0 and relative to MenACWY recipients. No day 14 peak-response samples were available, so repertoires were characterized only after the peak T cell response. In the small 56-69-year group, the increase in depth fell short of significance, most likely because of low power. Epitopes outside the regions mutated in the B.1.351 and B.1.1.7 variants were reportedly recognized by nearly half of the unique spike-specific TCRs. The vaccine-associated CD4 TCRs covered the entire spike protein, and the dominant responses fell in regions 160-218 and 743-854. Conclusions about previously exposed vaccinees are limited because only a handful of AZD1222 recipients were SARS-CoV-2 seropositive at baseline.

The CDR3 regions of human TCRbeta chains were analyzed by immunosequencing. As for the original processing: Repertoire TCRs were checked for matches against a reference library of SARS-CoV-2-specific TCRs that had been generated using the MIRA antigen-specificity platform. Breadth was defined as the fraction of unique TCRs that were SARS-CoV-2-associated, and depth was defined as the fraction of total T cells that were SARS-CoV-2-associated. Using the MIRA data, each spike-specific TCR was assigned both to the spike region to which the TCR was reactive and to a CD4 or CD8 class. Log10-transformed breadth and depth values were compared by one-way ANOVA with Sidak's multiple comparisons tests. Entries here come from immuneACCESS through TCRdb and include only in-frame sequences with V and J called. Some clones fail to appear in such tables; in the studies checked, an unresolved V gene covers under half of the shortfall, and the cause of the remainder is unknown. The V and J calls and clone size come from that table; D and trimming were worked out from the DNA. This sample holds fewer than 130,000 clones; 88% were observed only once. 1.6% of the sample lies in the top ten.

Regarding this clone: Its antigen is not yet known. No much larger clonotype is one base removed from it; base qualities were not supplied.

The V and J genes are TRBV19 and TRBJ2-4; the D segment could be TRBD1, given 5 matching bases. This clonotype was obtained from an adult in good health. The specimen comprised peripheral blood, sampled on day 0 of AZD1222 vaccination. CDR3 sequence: CASSLTSTVYDIQYF. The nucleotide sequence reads TGTGCCAGTAGTCTAACCTCGACAGTCTATGACATTCAGTACTTC. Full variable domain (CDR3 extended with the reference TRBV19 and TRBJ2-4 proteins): DGGITQSPKYLFRKEGQNVTLSCEQNLNHDAMYWYRQDPGQGLRLIYYSQIVNDFQKGDIAEGYSVSREKKESFPLTVTSAQKNPTAFYLCASSLTSTVYDIQYFGAGTRLSVL.